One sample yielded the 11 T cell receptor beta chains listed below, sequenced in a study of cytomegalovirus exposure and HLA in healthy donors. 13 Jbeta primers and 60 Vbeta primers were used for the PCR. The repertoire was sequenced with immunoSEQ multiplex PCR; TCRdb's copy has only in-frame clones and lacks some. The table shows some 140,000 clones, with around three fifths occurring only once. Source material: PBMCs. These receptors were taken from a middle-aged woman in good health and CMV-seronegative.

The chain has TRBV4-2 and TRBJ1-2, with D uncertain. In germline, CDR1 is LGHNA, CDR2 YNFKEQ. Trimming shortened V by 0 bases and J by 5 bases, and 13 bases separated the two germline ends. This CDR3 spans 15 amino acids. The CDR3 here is CASSQEGSGRYGYTF. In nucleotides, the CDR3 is TGTGCCAGCAGCCAAGAGGGCAGTGGGAGGTATGGCTACACCTTC.

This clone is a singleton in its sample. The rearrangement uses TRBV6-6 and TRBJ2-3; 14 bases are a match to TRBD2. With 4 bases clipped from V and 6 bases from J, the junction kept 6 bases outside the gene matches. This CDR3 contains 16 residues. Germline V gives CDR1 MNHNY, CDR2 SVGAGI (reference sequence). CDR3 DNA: TGTGCCAGCAGTTTCGGACTAGCGGGGGGCCGGGATACGCAGTATTTT. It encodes CASSFGLAGGRDTQYF.

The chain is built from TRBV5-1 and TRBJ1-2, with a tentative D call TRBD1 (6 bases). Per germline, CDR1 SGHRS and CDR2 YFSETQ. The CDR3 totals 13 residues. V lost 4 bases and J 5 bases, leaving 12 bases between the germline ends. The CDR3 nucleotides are TGCGCCAGCAGCGAACAGGGAACGTATGGCTACACCTTC. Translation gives CASSEQGTYGYTF.

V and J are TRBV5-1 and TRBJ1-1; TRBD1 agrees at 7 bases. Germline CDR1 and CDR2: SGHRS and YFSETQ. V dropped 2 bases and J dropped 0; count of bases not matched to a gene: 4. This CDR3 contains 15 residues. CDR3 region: CASSLRQGLNTEAFF. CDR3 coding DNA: TGCGCCAGCAGCTTAAGACAGGGTTTGAACACTGAAGCTTTCTTT.

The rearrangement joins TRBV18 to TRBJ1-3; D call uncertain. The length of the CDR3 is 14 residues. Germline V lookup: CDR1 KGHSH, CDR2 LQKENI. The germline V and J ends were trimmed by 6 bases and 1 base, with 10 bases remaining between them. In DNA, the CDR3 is TGTGCCAGCTCGTCACAGTCTTCTGGAAACACCATATATTTT. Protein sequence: CASSSQSSGNTIYF.

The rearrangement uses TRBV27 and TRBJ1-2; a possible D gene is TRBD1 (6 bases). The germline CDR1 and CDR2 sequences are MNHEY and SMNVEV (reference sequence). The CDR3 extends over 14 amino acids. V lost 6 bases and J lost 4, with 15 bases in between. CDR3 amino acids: CASSPEGVAYGYTF. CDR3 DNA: TGTGCCAGCAGCCCCGAGGGGGTGGCCTATGGCTACACCTTC.

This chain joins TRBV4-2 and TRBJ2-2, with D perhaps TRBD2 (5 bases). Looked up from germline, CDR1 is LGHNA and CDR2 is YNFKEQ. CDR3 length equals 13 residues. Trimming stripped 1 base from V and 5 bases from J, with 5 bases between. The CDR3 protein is CASSQGGTGELFF. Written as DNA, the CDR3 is TGTGCCAGCAGCCAAGGAGGGACCGGGGAGCTGTTTTTT.

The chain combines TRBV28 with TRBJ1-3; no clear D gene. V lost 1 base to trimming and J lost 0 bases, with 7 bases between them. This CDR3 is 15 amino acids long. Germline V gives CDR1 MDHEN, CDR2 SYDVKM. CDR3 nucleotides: TGTGCCAGCAGTTTATCCGGGAGCTCTGGAAACACCATATATTTT. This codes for CASSLSGSSGNTIYF.

As DNA, the CDR3 is TGTGCCAGCAGTTTCCAAGGGACAGGGCTGAATGAAAAACTGTTTTTT. It codes for CASSFQGTGLNEKLFF. The chain couples TRBV6-5 to TRBJ1-4; 9 nucleotides agree with TRBD1. Germline loops: CDR1 MNHEY, CDR2 SVGAGI. CDR3 size: 16 residues. V was clipped by 4 bases and J by 5 bases; unmatched bases: 8.

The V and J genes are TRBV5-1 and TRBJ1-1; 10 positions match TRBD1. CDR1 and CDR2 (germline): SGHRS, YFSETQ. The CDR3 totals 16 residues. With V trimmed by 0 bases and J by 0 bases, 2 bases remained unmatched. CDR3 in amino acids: CASSLGQGALNTEAFF. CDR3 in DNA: TGCGCCAGCAGCTTGGGACAGGGGGCTCTGAACACTGAAGCTTTCTTT. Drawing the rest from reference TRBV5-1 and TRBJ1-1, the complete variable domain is KAGVTQTPRYLIKTRGQQVTLSCSPISGHRSVSWYQQTPGQGLQFLFEYFSETQRNKGNFPGRFSGRQFSNSRSEMNVSTLELGDSALYLCASSLGQGALNTEAFFGQGTRLTVV.

CDR3 sequence: CASRESLYEQYF. CDR3 coding DNA: TGTGCCAGCAGGGAGTCTCTATACGAGCAGTACTTC. The chain links TRBV2 to TRBJ2-7; no clear D. CDR3 length equals 12 residues. Germline V gene data show CDR1 as SNHLY and CDR2 as FYNNEI. The V end was cut by 6 bases, the J end by 4 bases, with 10 bases between. The whole variable domain, filled in from reference TRBV2 and TRBJ2-7, reads EPEVTQTPSHQVTQMGQEVILRCVPISNHLYFYWYRQILGQKVEFLVSFYNNEISEKSEIFDDQFSVERPDGSNFTLKIRSTKLEDSAMYFCASRESLYEQYFGPGTRLTVT.